The 21 T cell receptor beta chains in this list originate from one sample, sequenced in a study of PD-L1 blockade in urothelial cancer. Produced via immunoSEQ multiplex PCR; TCRdb's table is partial and in-frame only. The sample contains approximately 56,000 clones, over 75% of which appear only once. Time point meaning: pretreatment peripheral blood. The sample was PBMCs, taken around atezolizumab (anti-PD-L1) treatment. All receptors come from a man in his 70s with urothelial cancer.

The genes are TRBV4-1 and TRBJ1-2; unclear D gene. This CDR3 contains 14 residues. V was cut by 0 bases and J by 8 bases, with 13 bases left in between. In germline, CDR1 is MGHRA, CDR2 YSYEKL. This CDR3 reads CASSQDPAMEGYTF. The DNA for the CDR3 is TGCGCCAGCAGCCAAGATCCCGCAATGGAGGGCTACACCTTC.

The gene calls are TRBV5-1 and TRBJ2-7; TRBD1 agrees at 8 bases. This CDR3 has 15 amino acids. Germline V lookup: CDR1 SGHRS, CDR2 YFSETQ. The junction had 10 bases not matched to a gene; V was cut back by 4 bases and J by 4 bases. The CDR3 sequence: CASSPGGTGVYEQYF. As DNA, the CDR3 is TGCGCCAGCAGCCCCGGCGGGACAGGCGTTTACGAGCAGTACTTC.

With respect to this clone: The sample contains more than one DNA sequence encoding this CDR3. V usage is TRBV7-8 and J usage is TRBJ1-5; D uncertain. The germline V and J ends were trimmed by 0 bases and 0 bases, with 6 bases remaining between them. Germline CDR1 SGHVS, CDR2 FQNEAQ. The CDR3 consists of 15 residues. CDR3 bases: TGTGCCAGCAGCTTAGCACTTTATAGCAATCAGCCCCAGCATTTT. This sequence encodes CASSLALYSNQPQHF. Supplemented by reference TRBV7-8 and TRBJ1-5, the full variable domain reads GAGVSQSPRYKVAKRGQDVALRCDPISGHVSLFWYQQALGQGPEFLTYFQNEAQLDKSGLPSDRFFAERPEGSVSTLKIQRTQQEDSAVYLCASSLALYSNQPQHFGDGTRLSIL.

The gene calls are TRBV5-1 and TRBJ2-5, with a possible D match to TRBD1 (5 bases). From germline, CDR1 is SGHRS and CDR2 YFSETQ. The CDR3 is made up of 14 amino acids. V shed 4 bases and J shed 1 base, with 11 bases lying between them. The CDR3 is CASSPMGPQETQYF. CDR3 DNA sequence: TGCGCCAGCAGCCCAATGGGGCCCCAAGAGACCCAGTACTTC.

The J gene is TRBJ1-1, the V gene TRBV9, with D hard to call. V was cut by 4 bases and J by 1 base, with 11 bases left in between. Germline CDR1 is SGDLS and CDR2 is YYNGEE. The CDR3 totals 14 residues. CDR3: CASSTEHPNTEAFF. The CDR3 DNA reads as TGTGCCAGCAGCACAGAGCATCCGAACACTGAAGCTTTCTTT.

This clone was counted a single time. The chain has TRBV18 and TRBJ2-1, with TRBD2 identical over 8 bases. The V gene end was trimmed by 0 bases and the J gene end by 5 bases; junction bases not matched to a gene: 3. The CDR3 runs to 15 residues. CDR1 and CDR2 from the germline V gene are KGHSH and LQKENI. The DNA of the CDR3 is TGTGCCAGCTCACCACCGTCCGGGAGGGACAATGAGCAGTTCTTC. Protein sequence: CASSPPSGRDNEQFF. The full variable domain, completed using reference TRBV18 and TRBJ2-1, is NAGVMQNPRHLVRRRGQEARLRCSPMKGHSHVYWYRQLPEEGLKFMVYLQKENIIDESGMPKERFSAEFPKEGPSILRIQQVVRGDSAAYFCASSPPSGRDNEQFFGPGTRLTVL.

The rearrangement links TRBV18 to TRBJ1-1, with D unclear. The CDR3 totals 15 residues. Per germline, CDR1 KGHSH and CDR2 LQKENI. The germline V and J ends were trimmed by 1 base and 5 bases, with 14 bases remaining between them. CDR3 nucleotide sequence: TGTGCCAGCTCACCACAAACGCCCCGGGAAACTGAAGCTTTCTTT. Translating it yields CASSPQTPRETEAFF.

This chain connects TRBV6-1 to TRBJ1-3; 7 bases agree with TRBD1. The CDR3 loop spans 14 amino acids. Germline-derived CDR1 and CDR2 are MNHNS and SASEGT. Trimming cost V 7 bases and J 3 bases; bases outside gene matches: 6. Here the CDR3 reads CASTPQGLGNTIYF. The CDR3 nucleotides read TGTGCCAGCACCCCACAGGGGCTTGGAAACACCATATATTTT.

CDR3 region: CASSFGTGGLYEQYF. CDR3 bases: TGTGCCAGCAGCTTCGGGACAGGGGGACTCTACGAGCAGTACTTC. The gene calls are TRBV7-3 and TRBJ2-7; TRBD1 matches at 11 bases. The CDR3 runs 15 residues. V was clipped by 3 bases and J by 3 bases; unmatched bases: 4. Germline CDR1 reads SGHTA; CDR2 reads FQGTGA.

V and J are TRBV5-1 and TRBJ1-6; 7 bases match TRBD1. V was clipped by 2 bases and J by 5 bases; unmatched bases: 4. The germline gives CDR1 SGHRS, CDR2 YFSETQ. This CDR3 has 15 amino acids. The CDR3 DNA reads TGCGCCAGCAGCTTCGCAGGGGGTGATAATTCACCCCTCCACTTT. Translating gives CASSFAGGDNSPLHF.

The genes are TRBV6-6 and TRBJ1-3, with D unclear. The V and J ends lost 6 bases and 1 base respectively, with 10 bases between them. The germline CDR1 and CDR2 sequences are MNHNY and SVGAGI (reference sequence). The CDR3 is 14 residues long. The CDR3 coding sequence is TGTGCCAGCAGCTCCGACACATCTGGAAACACCATATATTTT. Protein product: CASSSDTSGNTIYF.

The J gene is TRBJ2-7, the V gene TRBV5-1; 10 bases map to TRBD1. The CDR3 spans 15 residues. V shed 0 bases, J shed 3 bases, and the junction held 3 bases outside the gene matches. Germline-derived CDR1 and CDR2 are SGHRS and YFSETQ. Written as DNA, the CDR3 is TGCGCCAGCAGCTTGGGACAGGGGGCTGGCTACGAGCAGTACTTC. Its protein is CASSLGQGAGYEQYF.

The chain joins TRBV5-1 to TRBJ2-7; TRBD2 aligns across 15 bases. Trimming at V came to 0 bases and at J to 0 bases, leaving 1 base not matched to a gene. Germline V CDR1 and CDR2: SGHRS, YFSETQ. The CDR3 consists of 17 residues. The chain's CDR3 is CASSLAGLAGGSYEQYF. In nucleotides, the CDR3 is TGCGCCAGCAGCTTGGCGGGACTAGCGGGAGGCTCCTACGAGCAGTACTTC.

The chain recombines TRBV6-1 with TRBJ2-5; D is uncertain. Trimming shortened V by 5 bases and J by 1 base, and 8 bases separated the two germline ends. This CDR3 has 13 residues. Germline lookup yields CDR1 MNHNS and CDR2 SASEGT. CDR3: CASSPGSQETQYF. CDR3 nucleotides: TGTGCCAGCAGTCCCGGGTCCCAAGAGACCCAGTACTTC.

This chain uses TRBV5-6 with TRBJ2-5, with TRBD2 as a possible D gene (6 bases). Per germline, CDR1 SGHDT and CDR2 YYEEEE. The length of the CDR3 is 15 residues. With 4 bases removed from V and 5 bases from J, the gap between germline ends came to 18 bases. In DNA, the CDR3 is TGTGCCAGCAGCCCGACCCTACTAGCTAGGGAGACCCAGTACTTC. It specifies CASSPTLLARETQYF.

The rearrangement joins TRBV6-6 to TRBJ1-1; 9 nucleotides align to TRBD1. Germline CDR1 MNHNY, CDR2 SVGAGI (reference sequence). Germline trimming cut 6 bases from V and 1 base from J; bases unmatched to any gene: 6. The CDR3 runs 15 residues. DNA for the CDR3: TGTGCCAGCAGCTCGGGGGGACAGGGGAACACTGAAGCTTTCTTT. It specifies CASSSGGQGNTEAFF.

The rearrangement uses TRBV18 and TRBJ2-3; 11 bases are shared with TRBD2. V was pared by 3 bases and J by 3 bases, with 5 bases of the junction left unmatched. The length of the CDR3 is 16 residues. Germline CDR1 and CDR2: KGHSH and LQKENI. CDR3 region: CASSPIAGGQTDTQYF. The CDR3 DNA follows: TGTGCCAGCTCACCCATAGCGGGAGGGCAGACAGATACGCAGTATTTT.

This clone was recorded a few times. This sequence joins TRBV7-2 and TRBJ1-2; D not certain. Trimming shortened V by 5 bases and J by 3 bases, and 25 bases separated the two germline ends. This CDR3 is 18 amino acids long. The germline V gene has CDR1 SGHTA and CDR2 FQGNSA. The CDR3 protein is CASSPRTIIQEGDYGYTF. The CDR3 region has the DNA TGTGCCAGCAGCCCCCGGACGATCATCCAGGAGGGTGACTATGGCTACACCTTC.

This clone came up a few times. This sequence joins TRBV7-9 and TRBJ1-4; 10 nucleotides align to TRBD1. The CDR3 runs 15 residues. CDR1 is SEHNR and CDR2 is FQNEAQ in the germline V gene (reference sequence). V trimming: 7 bases; J trimming: 3 bases; junction bases outside the gene matches: 5. Here the CDR3 DNA reads TGTGCCAGCAACCCAGGGACAGGGGCTAATGAAAAACTGTTTTTT. It yields the protein CASNPGTGANEKLFF.

The chain couples TRBV7-9 to TRBJ2-1; a weak D match, TRBD2 (5 bases). Germline loops: CDR1 SEHNR, CDR2 FQNEAQ (reference sequence). V dropped 6 bases and J dropped 5 bases, with 17 bases sitting between them. CDR3 length: 15 residues. CDR3 residues: CASSDLAGRDNEQFF. DNA of the CDR3: TGTGCCAGCAGTGACCTTGCGGGCCGAGACAATGAGCAGTTCTTC.

The chain combines TRBV28 with TRBJ1-1; 8 positions match TRBD1. CDR3 length equals 16 residues. Losses at the gene ends were 3 bases for V and 0 bases for J; bases not matched to a gene: 6. CDR1 and CDR2 from the germline V gene are MDHEN and SYDVKM. Written as DNA, the CDR3 is TGTGCCAGCAGTTTTTCAGGGGGCCTCATGAACACTGAAGCTTTCTTT. Its protein product is CASSFSGGLMNTEAFF.